The clone carrying this T cell receptor (beta chain) was observed a single time. This entry is derived from a study of blood T cell repertoires in COVID-19. Overall study context: In each case, the material was cDNA or gDNA derived from T cells, B-cell-depleted T cells, or PBMCs.

Germline loops: CDR1 SGDLS, CDR2 YYNGEE. This CDR3 spans 17 amino acids. V lost 0 bases to trimming and J lost 2 bases, with 16 bases between them. Measured with immunoSEQ multiplex PCR; TCRdb has only the in-frame clones, and not every one. This table holds some 240,000 clones, 92% found once. In Seattle, patients joined the study during active infection and were tracked longitudinally. V is TRBV9 and J is TRBJ2-3; possible D gene TRBD2, 6 bases. Material for sequencing was peripheral blood. The origin of this receptor is a man in his sixties with COVID-19, enrolled during active disease. CDR3 DNA: TGTGCCAGCAGCGTAGGGAGAATAGCGGATACCACAGATACGCAGTATTTT. It translates to CASSVGRIADTTDTQYF.